The clone carrying this T cell receptor (beta chain) was found a few times. As yet, its antigen is unknown. A much more abundant neighbour one base away suggests this may be a read error. TCR beta cDNA was reverse-transcribed from 400 to 500 ng of total RNA. The reaction used a constant-region primer and ProtoScript II reverse transcriptase. Each TCR beta library was derived from three nested multiplex PCR rounds that employed slightly modified ARM-PCR. For 10 cycles apiece, the opening two PCR rounds ran with TRBV1-TRBV30 forward primers and a C-beta reverse primer. Using its own MiXCR run on the multiplex PCR reads, TCRdb lists one record per CDR3 protein. This table has 90,000 to 150,000 distinct CDR3 sequences, approximately 70% appearing once. Co-extraction yielded RNA and DNA from around 20-30 mg of unsorted bulk tissue. Primary liver carcinomas in the patients were surgically resected. Each tumor was sampled at four poles and its centre.

Trimming removed 3 bases at V and 5 bases at J, with 14 bases between. The CDR3 is made up of 15 amino acids. This sample was included in a study of tumor-infiltrating lymphocytes in primary liver carcinoma. The study, taken as a whole, reports: Among top clones, only about 8-25% appeared in all five tumor regions.

This chain joins TRBV12-3 or TRBV12-4 and TRBJ2-1; D remains ambiguous. Material for sequencing was liver tumor tissue from sampling region 1. Subset here: tumor region T1, superior pole. The receptor comes from an older woman with primary liver carcinoma and hepatitis B virus infection. The CDR3 loop is CASSFGRDKHNEQFF. CDR3 nucleotides: TGTGCCAGCAGTTTCGGTAGGGATAAACACAATGAGCAGTTCTTC.